This T cell receptor (beta chain) was sequenced in a study of long-term antiretroviral therapy in people with HIV. The germline gives CDR1 DFQATT, CDR2 SNEGSKA (reference sequence). CDR3 length: 11 residues. Trimming cost V 0 bases and J 11 bases, with 10 bases left between them. Version v3.0 of the immunoSEQ assay ran at survey level. Some clones are missing from TCRdb's copy, which holds only in-frame ones; the method was immunoSEQ multiplex PCR. The sample shows about 17,000 clones, about 81% of them seen only once. The clonotype originates from a man aged 18 to 29 with HIV. The V gene is TRBV20-1, the J gene TRBJ1-1; D call uncertain. Source: unsorted PBMCs, taken 0.3 years after starting antiretroviral therapy. DNA of the CDR3: TGCAGTGCTAGAGAGAGGCTGGGGGCTTTCTTT. Amino acid sequence: CSARERLGAFF.